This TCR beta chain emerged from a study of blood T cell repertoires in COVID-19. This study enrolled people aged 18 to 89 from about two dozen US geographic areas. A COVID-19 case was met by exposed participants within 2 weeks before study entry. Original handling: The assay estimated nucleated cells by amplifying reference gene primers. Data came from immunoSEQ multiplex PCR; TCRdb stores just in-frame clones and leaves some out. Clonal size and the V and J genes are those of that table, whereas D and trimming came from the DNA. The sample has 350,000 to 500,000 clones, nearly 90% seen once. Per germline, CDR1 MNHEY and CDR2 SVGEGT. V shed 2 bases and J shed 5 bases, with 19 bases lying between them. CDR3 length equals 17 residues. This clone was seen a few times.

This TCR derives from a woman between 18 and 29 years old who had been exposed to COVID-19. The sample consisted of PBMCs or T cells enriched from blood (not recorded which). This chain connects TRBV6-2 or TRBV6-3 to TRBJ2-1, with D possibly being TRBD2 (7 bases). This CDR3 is CASSYRQGAGDNNEQFF. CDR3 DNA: TGTGCCAGCAGTTACCGCCAAGGGGCGGGGGACAACAATGAGCAGTTCTTC.